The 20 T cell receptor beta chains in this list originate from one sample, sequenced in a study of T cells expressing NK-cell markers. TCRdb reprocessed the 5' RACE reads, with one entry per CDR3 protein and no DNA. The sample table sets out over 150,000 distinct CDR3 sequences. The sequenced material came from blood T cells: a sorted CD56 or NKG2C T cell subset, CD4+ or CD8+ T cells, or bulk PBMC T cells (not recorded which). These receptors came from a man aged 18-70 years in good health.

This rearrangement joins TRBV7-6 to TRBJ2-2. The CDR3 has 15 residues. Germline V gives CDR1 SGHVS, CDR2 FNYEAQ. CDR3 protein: CASSLGGRISGELFF.

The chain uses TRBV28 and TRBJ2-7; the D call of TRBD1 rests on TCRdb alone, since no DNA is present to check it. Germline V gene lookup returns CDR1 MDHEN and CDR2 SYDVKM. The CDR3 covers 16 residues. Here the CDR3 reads CASSFPSDREVNEQYF. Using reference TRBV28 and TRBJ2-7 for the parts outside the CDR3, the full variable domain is DVKVTQSSRYLVKRTGEKVFLECVQDMDHENMFWYRQDPGLGLRLIYFSYDVKMKEKGDIPEGYSVSREKKERFSLILESASTNQTSMYLCASSFPSDREVNEQYFGPGTRLTVT.

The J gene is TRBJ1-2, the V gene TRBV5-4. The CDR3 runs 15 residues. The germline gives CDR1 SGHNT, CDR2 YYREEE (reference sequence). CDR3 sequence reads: CASSLSRSAAYGYTF.

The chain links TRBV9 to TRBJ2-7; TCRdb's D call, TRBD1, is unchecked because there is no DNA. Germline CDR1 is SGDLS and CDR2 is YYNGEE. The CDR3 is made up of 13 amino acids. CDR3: CASSAEGAREQYF.

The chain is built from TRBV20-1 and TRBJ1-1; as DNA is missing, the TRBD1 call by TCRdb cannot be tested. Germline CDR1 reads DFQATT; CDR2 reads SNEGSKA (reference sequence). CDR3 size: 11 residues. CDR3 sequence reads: CSAVRQPGLFF.

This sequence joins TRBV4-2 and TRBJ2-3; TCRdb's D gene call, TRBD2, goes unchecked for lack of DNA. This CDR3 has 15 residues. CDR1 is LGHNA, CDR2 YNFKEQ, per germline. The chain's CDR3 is CASSQRAGGEDTQYF.

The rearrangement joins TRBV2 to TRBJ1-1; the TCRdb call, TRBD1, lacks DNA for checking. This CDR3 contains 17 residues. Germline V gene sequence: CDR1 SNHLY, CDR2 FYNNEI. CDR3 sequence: CASSEDFGDREIPEAFF.

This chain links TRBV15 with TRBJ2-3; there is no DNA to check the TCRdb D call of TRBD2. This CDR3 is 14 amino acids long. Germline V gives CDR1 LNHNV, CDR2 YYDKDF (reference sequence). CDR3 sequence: CATSPSRGGDTQYF.

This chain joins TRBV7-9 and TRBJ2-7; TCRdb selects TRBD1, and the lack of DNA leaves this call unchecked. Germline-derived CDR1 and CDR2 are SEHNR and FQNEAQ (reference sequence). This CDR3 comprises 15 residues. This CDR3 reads CASSSGTKRTGEQYF.

CDR3 sequence reads: CASSVDGARGGIIEQFF. The V and J genes are TRBV9 and TRBJ2-1; there is no DNA to check the TCRdb D call of TRBD2. CDR1 is SGDLS and CDR2 is YYNGEE in the germline V gene. CDR3 length: 17 residues.

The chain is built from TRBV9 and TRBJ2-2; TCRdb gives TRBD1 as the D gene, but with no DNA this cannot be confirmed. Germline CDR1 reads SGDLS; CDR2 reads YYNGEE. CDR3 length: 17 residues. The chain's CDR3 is CASSIRTRTANTGELFF.

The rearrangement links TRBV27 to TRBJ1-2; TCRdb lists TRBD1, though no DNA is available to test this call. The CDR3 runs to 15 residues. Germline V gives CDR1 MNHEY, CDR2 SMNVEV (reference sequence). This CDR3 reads CASGKPGTGTYGYTF.

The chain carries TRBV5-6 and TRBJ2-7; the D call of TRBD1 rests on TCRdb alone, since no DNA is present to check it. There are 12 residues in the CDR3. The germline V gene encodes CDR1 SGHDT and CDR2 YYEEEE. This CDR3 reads CASSDGMSEQYF.

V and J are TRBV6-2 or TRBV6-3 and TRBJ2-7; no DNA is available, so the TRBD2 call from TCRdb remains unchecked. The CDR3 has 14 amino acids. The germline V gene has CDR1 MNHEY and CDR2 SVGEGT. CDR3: CASRLAGASYEQYF.

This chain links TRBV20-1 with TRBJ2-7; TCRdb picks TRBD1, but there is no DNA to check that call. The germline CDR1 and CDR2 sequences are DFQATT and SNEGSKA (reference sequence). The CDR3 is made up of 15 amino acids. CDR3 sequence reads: CSARDWAGGTYEQYF.

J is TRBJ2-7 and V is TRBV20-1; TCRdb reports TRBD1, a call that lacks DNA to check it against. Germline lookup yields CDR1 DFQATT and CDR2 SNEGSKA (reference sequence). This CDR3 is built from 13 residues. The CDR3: CSARTGDTYEQYF.

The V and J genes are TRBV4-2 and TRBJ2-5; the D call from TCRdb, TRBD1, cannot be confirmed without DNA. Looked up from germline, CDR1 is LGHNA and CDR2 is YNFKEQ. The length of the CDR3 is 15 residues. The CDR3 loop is CASSQEERQGETQYF.

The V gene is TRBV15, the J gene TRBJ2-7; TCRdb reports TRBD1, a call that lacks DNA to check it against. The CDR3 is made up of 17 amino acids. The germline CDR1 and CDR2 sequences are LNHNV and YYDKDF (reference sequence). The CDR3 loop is CATSRESPGTGYVEQYF.

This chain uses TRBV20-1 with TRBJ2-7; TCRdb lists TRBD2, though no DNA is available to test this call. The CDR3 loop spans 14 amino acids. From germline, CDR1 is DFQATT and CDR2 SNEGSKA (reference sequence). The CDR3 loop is CSAPRAGDLREQYF.

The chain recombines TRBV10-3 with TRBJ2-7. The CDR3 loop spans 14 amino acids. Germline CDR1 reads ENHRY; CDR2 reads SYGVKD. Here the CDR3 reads CAISEEVTTYEQYF.